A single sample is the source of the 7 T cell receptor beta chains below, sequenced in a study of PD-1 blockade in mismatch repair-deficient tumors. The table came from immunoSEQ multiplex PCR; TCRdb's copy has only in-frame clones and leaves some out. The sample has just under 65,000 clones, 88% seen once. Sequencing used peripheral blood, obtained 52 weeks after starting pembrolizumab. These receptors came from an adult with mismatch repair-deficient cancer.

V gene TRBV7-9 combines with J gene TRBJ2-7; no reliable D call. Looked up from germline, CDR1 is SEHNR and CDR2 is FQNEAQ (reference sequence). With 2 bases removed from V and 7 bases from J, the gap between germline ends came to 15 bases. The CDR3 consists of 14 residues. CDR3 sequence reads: CASSLTQDGVEQYF. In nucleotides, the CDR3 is TGTGCCAGCAGCTTAACCCAGGACGGTGTGGAGCAGTACTTC.

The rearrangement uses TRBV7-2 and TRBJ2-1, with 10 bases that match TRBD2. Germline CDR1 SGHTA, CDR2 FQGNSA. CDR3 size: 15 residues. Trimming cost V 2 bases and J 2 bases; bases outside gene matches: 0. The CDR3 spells CASSLLAGAYNEQFF. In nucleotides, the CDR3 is TGTGCCAGCAGCTTACTAGCGGGAGCCTACAATGAGCAGTTCTTC. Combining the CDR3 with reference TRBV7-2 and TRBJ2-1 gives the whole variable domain GAGVSQSPSNKVTEKGKDVELRCDPISGHTALYWYRQSLGQGLEFLIYFQGNSAPDKSGLPSDRFSAERTGGSVSTLTIQRTQQEDSAVYLCASSLLAGAYNEQFFGPGTRLTVL.

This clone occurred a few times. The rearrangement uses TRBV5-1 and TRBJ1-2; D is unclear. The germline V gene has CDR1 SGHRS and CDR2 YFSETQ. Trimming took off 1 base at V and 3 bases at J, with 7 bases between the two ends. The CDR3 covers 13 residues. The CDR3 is CASSLLGYYGYTF. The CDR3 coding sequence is TGCGCCAGCAGCTTGCTGGGATACTATGGCTACACCTTC.

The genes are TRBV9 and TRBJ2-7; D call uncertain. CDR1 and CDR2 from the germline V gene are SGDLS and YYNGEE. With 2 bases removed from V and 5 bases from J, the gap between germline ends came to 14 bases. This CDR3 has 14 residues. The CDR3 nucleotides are TGTGCCAGCAGCGTTATAGCCAACGCCGACGAGCAGTACTTC. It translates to CASSVIANADEQYF.

The CDR3 DNA reads TGTGCCAGCAGTCCCCGGGACTTTCTATCCTACGAGCAGTACTTC. Protein sequence: CASSPRDFLSYEQYF. This chain links TRBV28 with TRBJ2-7; a weak D match, TRBD2 (6 bases). CDR1 and CDR2 from the germline V gene are MDHEN and SYDVKM. Trimming removed 5 bases from V and 1 base from J, with 15 bases in between. This CDR3 has 15 residues.

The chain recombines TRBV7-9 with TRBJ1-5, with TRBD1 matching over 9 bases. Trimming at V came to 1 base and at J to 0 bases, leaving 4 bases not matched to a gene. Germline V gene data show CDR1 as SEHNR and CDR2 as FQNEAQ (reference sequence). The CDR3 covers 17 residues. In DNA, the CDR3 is TGTGCCAGCAGCTTAGGGACAGGGGCCCTTAGCAATCAGCCCCAGCATTTT. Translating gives CASSLGTGALSNQPQHF.

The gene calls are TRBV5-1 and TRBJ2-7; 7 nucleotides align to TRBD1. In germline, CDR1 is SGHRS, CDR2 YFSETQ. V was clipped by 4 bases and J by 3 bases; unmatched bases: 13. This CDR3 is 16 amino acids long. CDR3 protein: CASSPVSGTDRYEQYF. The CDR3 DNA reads TGCGCCAGCAGCCCGGTATCCGGGACAGACCGCTACGAGCAGTACTTC.